A single sample gave rise to the 12 T cell receptor beta chains below, sequenced in a study of OX40 agonist ivuxolimab in advanced cancers. Using immunoSEQ multiplex PCR, the repertoire was profiled, and TCRdb retains in-frame clones only, with some absent. The table lists about 20,000 clones, 70% to 90% of them singletons. The material was CD4+ or CD8+ T cells sorted from blood, obtained in a trial of the OX40 agonist ivuxolimab. These TCRs come from an adult with an advanced solid tumor such as melanoma, head and neck, liver or kidney cancer.

This chain uses TRBV6-6 with TRBJ1-1, with 11 bases fitting TRBD1. The CDR3 consists of 13 residues. Germline CDR1 and CDR2: MNHNY and SVGAGI (reference sequence). The J segment lost 4 bases and the V segment lost 6 bases, leaving 1 base of the junction unmatched. CDR3 DNA: TGTGCCAGCAGGGGACAGGGGGGCACTGAAGCTTTCTTT. Encoded protein: CASRGQGGTEAFF.

The gene calls are TRBV27 and TRBJ1-1; no firm D call. The V end lost 3 bases, the J end lost 0 bases, and 8 bases lay between the germline ends. The CDR3 extends over 14 amino acids. Germline loops: CDR1 MNHEY, CDR2 SMNVEV (reference sequence). CDR3 in amino acids: CASSLSLMNTEAFF. The CDR3 DNA reads as TGTGCCAGCAGTTTGTCCCTGATGAACACTGAAGCTTTCTTT.

The chain recombines TRBV7-9 with TRBJ2-1, with D possibly matching TRBD1 (7 bases). The CDR3 length is 13 residues. CDR1 is SEHNR and CDR2 is FQNEAQ in the germline V gene (reference sequence). Deletions cut 9 bases from V and 5 bases from J, with 14 bases between. The CDR3 DNA follows: TGTGCCAGGGGCGGGACAGCCGACAATGAGCAGTTCTTC. Translation: CARGGTADNEQFF. Using reference TRBV7-9 and TRBJ2-1 for the parts outside the CDR3, the full variable domain is DTGVSQNPRHKITKRGQNVTFRCDPISEHNRLYWYRQTLGQGPEFLTYFQNEAQLEKSRLLSDRFSAERPKGSFSTLEIQRTEQGDSAMYLCARGGTADNEQFFGPGTRLTVL.

With respect to this clone: The junction and the germline gene differ at one end; a read error may be behind it. The chain has TRBV28 and TRBJ2-1, with 8 nucleotides matching TRBD1. The length of the CDR3 is 15 residues. The germline CDR1 and CDR2 sequences are MDHEN and SYDVKM. CDR3 bases: TGTGCCAGCAGAGACCGGGACAGGCCCTATAATGAGCAGTTCTTC. This translates into CASRDRDRPYNEQFF.

V usage is TRBV4-3 and J usage is TRBJ2-7; TRBD1 or TRBD2 may be the D gene (5 bases each). V was cut by 0 bases and J by 2 bases, with 8 bases left in between. The CDR3 totals 14 residues. Germline lookup yields CDR1 LGHNA and CDR2 YSLEER. Written as DNA, the CDR3 is TGCGCCAGCAGCCAAGATCTGGGACCCTACGAGCAGTACTTC. Its protein product is CASSQDLGPYEQYF.

The table lists this clone with a few counts. The chain carries TRBV7-9 and TRBJ1-6, with TRBD1 as a possible D gene (5 bases). The CDR3 has 15 residues. The V end was cut by 5 bases, the J end by 7 bases, with 15 bases between. CDR1 is SEHNR, CDR2 FQNEAQ, per germline (reference sequence). This CDR3 reads CASSPRDGDNSPLHF. In DNA form, the CDR3 reads TGTGCCAGCAGCCCTCGGGACGGCGACAATTCACCCCTCCACTTT. The whole variable domain, remainder taken from reference TRBV7-9 and TRBJ1-6, is DTGVSQNPRHKITKRGQNVTFRCDPISEHNRLYWYRQTLGQGPEFLTYFQNEAQLEKSRLLSDRFSAERPKGSFSTLEIQRTEQGDSAMYLCASSPRDGDNSPLHFGNGTRLTVT.

The chain uses TRBV4-1 and TRBJ1-4; 8 bases fit TRBD1. The CDR3 sequence is 15 residues long. The V gene end was trimmed by 2 bases and the J gene end by 7 bases; junction bases not matched to a gene: 6. Germline V lookup: CDR1 MGHRA, CDR2 YSYEKL. The CDR3 nucleotides are TGCGCCAGCAGCCAACAGGGGGCGGCGGGTGAAAAACTGTTTTTT. Translated, it gives CASSQQGAAGEKLFF.

This sequence joins TRBV9 and TRBJ1-6; maybe TRBD1 (5 bases). The CDR3 contains 15 residues. Germline V lookup: CDR1 SGDLS, CDR2 YYNGEE. V was cut by 4 bases and J by 3 bases, with 11 bases left in between. The DNA for the CDR3 is TGTGCCAGCAGCCCAGACGGGGGCTATAATTCACCCCTCCACTTT. Its protein is CASSPDGGYNSPLHF. The variable domain in full, with the rest retrieved from reference TRBV9 and TRBJ1-6, is DSGVTQTPKHLITATGQRVTLRCSPRSGDLSVYWYQQSLDQGLQFLIQYYNGEERAKGNILERFSAQQFPDLHSELNLSSLELGDSALYFCASSPDGGYNSPLHFGNGTRLTVT.

By frequency in the sample, this clone is medium-sized. V usage is TRBV7-9 and J usage is TRBJ2-3; 7 nucleotides align to TRBD2. Germline V gene lookup returns CDR1 SEHNR and CDR2 FQNEAQ (reference sequence). The CDR3 contains 16 residues. Trimming removed 5 bases from V and 0 bases from J; junction bases left unmatched: 8. CDR3 amino acids: CASSGPSGLSTDTQYF. As DNA, the CDR3 is TGTGCCAGCAGCGGACCTAGCGGACTTAGCACAGATACGCAGTATTTT.

V is TRBV7-9 and J is TRBJ1-1; possibly TRBD1 for D (5 bases). V was clipped by 4 bases and J by 4 bases, with 10 bases between them. Germline CDR1 and CDR2: SEHNR and FQNEAQ (reference sequence). This CDR3 spans 13 amino acids. CDR3 in amino acids: CASSSGRVTEAFF. The CDR3 coding sequence is TGTGCCAGCAGCTCAGGCAGGGTCACTGAAGCTTTCTTT.

This clone was detected only a few times. The chain is built from TRBV11-2 and TRBJ2-7, with 9 nucleotides matching TRBD1. The CDR3 totals 14 residues. V lost 8 bases and J lost 5; bases outside the gene matches: 10. Germline V gene data show CDR1 as SGHAT and CDR2 as FQNNGV. The CDR3 nucleotides read TGTGCCAGCGTCACCGGGACAGGGTCCCACGAGCAGTACTTC. Its protein is CASVTGTGSHEQYF.

V usage is TRBV27 and J usage is TRBJ2-1; possibly TRBD1 or TRBD2 for D (5 bases each). Trimming stripped 1 base from V and 4 bases from J, with 17 bases between. This CDR3 contains 17 residues. Germline CDR1 MNHEY, CDR2 SMNVEV (reference sequence). CDR3 sequence (DNA): TGTGCCAGCAGTTTATGGGGCGGGTCTTATTCTTACAATGAGCAGTTCTTC. Its protein is CASSLWGGSYSYNEQFF.